A selection of T cell receptor beta chains follows, all from one sample in a study of radiotherapy plus CTLA-4 blockade in lung cancer. Only in-frame clones appear in the TCRdb table, and some are missing; sequencing was by immunoSEQ multiplex PCR. The sample has more than 90,000 clones, roughly 86% seen once; the top ten hold around 3.3%. The sample in question was peripheral blood, obtained from a patient treated with radiotherapy plus ipilimumab. The receptors come from a human donor with non-small cell lung cancer that progressed on radiotherapy plus ipilimumab. Some clones in this sample may be carry-over from other donors' samples. CDR3s include the opening cysteine and the closing phenylalanine or tryptophan. The D gene is left open where the match is weak. Clone size appears in some rows only: once, few, many, or a class for an expanded clone.

TRBJ1-1 | . | TRBV27 | TRBD1 | TGTGCCAGCAGTTTTCGGACAGGGGGAACTGAAGCTTTCTTT | CASSFRTGGTEAFF
TRBJ1-5 | few | TRBV6-5 | TRBD1 | TGTGCCAGCAGTTTCACGGGGACAGGGGGTCAGCCCCAGCATTTT | CASSFTGTGGQPQHF
TRBJ1-1 | few | TRBV7-2 | . | TGTGCCAGCAGCACGGGGGGGTTCTCGATCACTGAAGCTTTCTTT | CASSTGGFSITEAFF
TRBJ2-1 | . | TRBV4-3 | TRBD1 | TGCGCCAGCAGCCACGTCCGGGGGACAGGACCATCCTACAATGAGCAGTTCTTC | CASSHVRGTGPSYNEQFF
TRBJ2-7 | few | TRBV6-5 | TRBD2 | TGTGCCAGCAGTTACTTGTCTAGCGGGGTCTACGAGCAGTACTTC | CASSYLSSGVYEQYF
TRBJ2-1 | . | TRBV7-3 | . | TGTGCCAGCAGCTTAAGTGGCGCGACCTCCTACAATGAGCAGTTCTTC | CASSLSGATSYNEQFF
TRBJ2-3 | . | TRBV7-3 | TRBD2 | TGTGCCAGCAGCCCCGTAGCTAGCGGGGAAGAGTATTTT | CASSPVASGEEYF
TRBJ1-2 | . | TRBV28 | . | TGTGCCAGCAGTCCAGCCTACAGGGCGGCCTATGGCTACACCTTC | CASSPAYRAAYGYTF
TRBJ2-2 | few | TRBV9 | . | TGTGCCAGCAGCGTGGGAGGGGGCAACACCGGGGAGCTGTTTTTT | CASSVGGGNTGELFF
TRBJ2-7 | once | TRBV27 | TRBD1 | TGTGCCAGCAGTGCCCAACCGACAGGGGCCTACGAGCAGTACTTC | CASSAQPTGAYEQYF
TRBJ1-4 | . | TRBV4-3 | . | TGCGCCAGCAGCCAAGATGCACAGCCGGATGAAAAACTGTTTTTT | CASSQDAQPDEKLFF
TRBJ1-2 | . | TRBV28 | . | TGTGCCAGCAGTTTGGGGGATTTGAGCTATGGCTACACCTTC | CASSLGDLSYGYTF
TRBJ1-1 | . | TRBV9 | TRBD1 | TGTGCCAGCAGCCCCGGAGGGGGCATTTTCATGAACACTGAAGCTTTCTTT | CASSPGGGIFMNTEAFF
TRBJ1-2 | . | TRBV7-9 | . | TGTGCCAGCAGCTTATCATCTGGCTACACCTTC | CASSLSSGYTF
TRBJ2-7 | . | TRBV7-2 | TRBD1 | TGTGCCAGCAGCTTATTTTTCCAGGGGGCCGGTGAGCAGTACTTC | CASSLFFQGAGEQYF
TRBJ2-7 | . | TRBV2 | . | TGTGCCAGCAGTGCCCCGCGGGACGGTAGCTCCTACGAGCAGTACTTC | CASSAPRDGSSYEQYF
TRBJ1-4 | . | TRBV2 | . | TGTGCCAGCACTGCAGTCAGGGGATCTGAAAAACTGTTTTTT | CASTAVRGSEKLFF
TRBJ2-7 | . | TRBV7-3 | . | TGTGCCAGCAGCTTAACCTGGGGGGACGAGCAGTACTTC | CASSLTWGDEQYF
TRBJ1-1 | . | TRBV18 | TRBD1 | TGTGCCAGCTCACGGGACAGGGGGAACACTGAAGCTTTCTTT | CASSRDRGNTEAFF
TRBJ1-4 | . | TRBV15 | TRBD1 | TGTGCCACCAGCAGACCGGGACAGGGATCTAATGAAAAACTGTTTTTT | CATSRPGQGSNEKLFF
TRBJ2-7 | . | TRBV2 | TRBD1 | TGTGCCAGCGGACCCGGGACAGGGATCGAGCAGTACTTC | CASGPGTGIEQYF
TRBJ2-7 | . | TRBV19 | TRBD1 | TGTGCCAGTAGTATGTGGACAGGAGGTTACGAGCAGTACTTC | CASSMWTGGYEQYF
TRBJ1-6 | many | TRBV4-1 | . | TGCGCCAGCAGCCAATCTGTAGTCAGAGGACCTAATTCACCCCTCCACTTT | CASSQSVVRGPNSPLHF
TRBJ2-7 | . | TRBV28 | . | TGTGCCACCCAGAACCCGGTAGGATACGAGCAGTACTTC | CATQNPVGYEQYF
TRBJ2-7 | few | TRBV4-1 | . | TGCGCCAGCAGCCAAGATACAGGGATCTACGAGCAGTACTTC | CASSQDTGIYEQYF
TRBJ2-1 | many | TRBV5-6 | TRBD2 | TGTGCCAGCAGCTTGGATAGCGGGGGGGCCTTTGGGGAGCAGTTCTTC | CASSLDSGGAFGEQFF
TRBJ2-7 | . | TRBV5-1 | TRBD1 | TGCGCCAGCAGCTTCCAGACAGGGGAGGCCTACGAGCAGTACTTC | CASSFQTGEAYEQYF